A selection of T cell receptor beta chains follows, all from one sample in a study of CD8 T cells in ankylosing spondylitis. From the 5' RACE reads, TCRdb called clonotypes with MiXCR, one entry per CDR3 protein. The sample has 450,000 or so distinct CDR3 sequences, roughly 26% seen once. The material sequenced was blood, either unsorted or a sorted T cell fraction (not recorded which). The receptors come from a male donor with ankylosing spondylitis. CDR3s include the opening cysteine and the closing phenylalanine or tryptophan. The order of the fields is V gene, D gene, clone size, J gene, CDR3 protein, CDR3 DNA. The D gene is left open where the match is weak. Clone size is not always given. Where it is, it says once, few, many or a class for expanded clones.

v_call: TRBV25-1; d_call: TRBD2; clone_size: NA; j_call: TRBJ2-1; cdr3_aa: CASSEWGGTAKEQFF; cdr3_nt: TGTGCCAGCAGTGAATGGGGGGGTACAGCAAAAGAGCAGTTCTTC
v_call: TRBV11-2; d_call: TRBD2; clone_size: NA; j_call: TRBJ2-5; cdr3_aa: CASSARTLAATTQYF; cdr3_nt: TGTGCCAGCAGCGCCAGGACTCTAGCGGCTACGACCCAGTACTTC
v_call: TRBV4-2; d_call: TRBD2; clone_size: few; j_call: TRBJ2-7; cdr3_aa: CASSHLGREEFYEQYF; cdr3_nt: TGTGCCAGCAGCCACTTGGGGCGGGAGGAATTCTACGAGCAGTACTTC
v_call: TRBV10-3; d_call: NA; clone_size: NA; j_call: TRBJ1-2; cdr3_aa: CAISANENRPREGYTF; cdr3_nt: TGTGCCATCAGCGCCAACGAAAACAGGCCCCGGGAAGGCTACACCTTC
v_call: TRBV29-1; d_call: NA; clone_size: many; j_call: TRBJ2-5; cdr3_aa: CSVEGLYQETQYF; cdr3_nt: TGCAGCGTTGAGGGTCTATACCAAGAGACCCAGTACTTC
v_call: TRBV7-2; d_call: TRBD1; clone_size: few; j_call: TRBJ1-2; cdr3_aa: CASSLLSRGPWGYTF; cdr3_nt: TGTGCCAGCAGCTTATTGTCCAGGGGGCCTTGGGGCTACACCTTC
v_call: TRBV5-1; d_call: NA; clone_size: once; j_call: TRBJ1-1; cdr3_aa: CASSLVFPNTEAFF; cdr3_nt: TGCGCCAGCAGCTTGGTTTTCCCGAACACTGAAGCTTTCTTT
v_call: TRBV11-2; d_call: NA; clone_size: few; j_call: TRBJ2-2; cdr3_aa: CASSLPGTNTGELFF; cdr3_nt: TGTGCCAGCAGCTTACCAGGGACGAACACCGGGGAGCTGTTTTTT
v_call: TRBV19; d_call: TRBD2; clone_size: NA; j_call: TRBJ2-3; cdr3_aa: CASSKSGSGTDTQYF; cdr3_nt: TGTGCCAGTAGTAAGAGCGGGAGCGGAACAGATACGCAGTATTTT
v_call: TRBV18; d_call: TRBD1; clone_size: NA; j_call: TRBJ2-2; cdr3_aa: CASSHGQGDTGELFF; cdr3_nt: TGTGCCAGCTCCCACGGACAGGGAGACACCGGGGAGCTGTTTTTT
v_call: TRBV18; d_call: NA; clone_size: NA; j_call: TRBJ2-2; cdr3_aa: CASSPGGPNTGELFF; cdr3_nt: TGTGCCAGCTCACCAGGGGGACCGAACACCGGGGAGCTGTTTTTT
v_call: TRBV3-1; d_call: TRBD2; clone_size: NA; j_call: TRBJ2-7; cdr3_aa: CASSPGASGRTNEQYF; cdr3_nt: TGTGCCAGCAGCCCGGGGGCTAGCGGGAGGACTAACGAGCAGTACTTC